These 6 T cell receptor delta chains were sequenced from one sample in a study of Vδ1+ human thymocytes. Notes on the study in general: Thymic TRG and TRD repertoires appeared highly polyclonal, with Gaussian CDR3 length distributions.

These receptors' antigens are unknown. Sequences come from RNA converted to cDNA by reverse transcription. CDR3 amplicons came from multiplex PCR with pooled V-gene forward and constant-region reverse primers. TCRdb called clones from the multiplex PCR reads again using CATT. In the table there are roughly 50,000 delta-chain clones, about 15% of which are singletons. Sequences were obtained from Vdelta1+ gamma-delta thymocytes from the thymus. Subset described: FACS-sorted CD3+ TCRalphabeta- TCRVdelta1+ TCRVdelta2- thymocytes. These TCRs come from a boy under three years old who had congenital heart surgery.

The V call is TRDV1, the J call TRDJ1; the match to TRDD3 covers 12 bases. The CDR3 covers 18 residues. From germline, CDR1 is TSWWSYY and CDR2 QGS. The junction had 12 bases not matched to a gene; V was cut back by 4 bases and J by 3 bases. CDR3 sequence (DNA): TGTGCTCTTGGGGGGACCCGTACTGGGGGATACTTGGCCGATAAACTCATCTTT. This translates into CALGGTRTGGYLADKLIF.

The chain combines TRDV1 with TRDJ1; 12 bases map to TRDD3. The CDR3 is 20 residues long. Germline CDR1 is TSWWSYY and CDR2 is QGS. The J segment lost 0 bases and the V segment lost 3 bases, leaving 14 bases of the junction unmatched. The CDR3 nucleotides are TGTGCTCTTGGGGATCAATATTCCCTGGGGGATACGCCGTACACCGATAAACTCATCTTT. Translation: CALGDQYSLGDTPYTDKLIF.

The chain carries TRDV1 and TRDJ1; D is ambiguous. The V end was cut by 0 bases, the J end by 0 bases, with 17 bases between. The CDR3 runs 18 residues. The germline gives CDR1 TSWWSYY, CDR2 QGS. The CDR3 nucleotides are TGTGCTCTTGGGGAACTAGAATCCTTTCCGTTGTACACCGATAAACTCATCTTT. Its protein product is CALGELESFPLYTDKLIF.

This clone was detected a few times. V usage is TRDV1 and J usage is TRDJ1, with 7 bases aligning to TRDD3. CDR1 and CDR2 from the germline V gene are TSWWSYY and QGS. Trimming at V came to 1 base and at J to 0 bases, leaving 20 bases not matched to a gene. This CDR3 has 21 amino acids. Here the CDR3 DNA reads TGTGCTCTTGGGGAACGGACCTACCGCCCCTTGGGGATATCGTACACCGATAAACTCATCTTT. Its translation is CALGERTYRPLGISYTDKLIF.

This clone appeared a few times. The chain has TRDV1 and TRDJ1; 9 bases agree with TRDD2. The J segment lost 0 bases and the V segment lost 2 bases, leaving 31 bases of the junction unmatched. The CDR3 totals 25 residues. Germline CDR1 reads TSWWSYY; CDR2 reads QGS. The CDR3 nucleotides read TGTGCTCTTGGGGAATCTCGGCCTTCCTACGGGATGGTGGACCGGCTGAAGAAGTACACCGATAAACTCATCTTT. Its protein product is CALGESRPSYGMVDRLKKYTDKLIF.

V is TRDV1 and J is TRDJ1; 10 bases map to TRDD3. The CDR3 is made up of 18 amino acids. Per germline, CDR1 TSWWSYY and CDR2 QGS. Losses at the gene ends were 4 bases for V and 1 base for J; bases not matched to a gene: 12. For the CDR3, the DNA is TGTGCTCTTGGGGGATATTGGGGGGATACGCGAGGCACCGATAAACTCATCTTT. Translated: CALGGYWGDTRGTDKLIF.